The rows below give T cell receptor beta chains drawn from one sample of a study of persistence of HIV-infected CD4 T cells. No antigens are known for them. Produced via immunoSEQ multiplex PCR; TCRdb's table is partial and in-frame only. The table has about 40,000 clones, 75% to 80% seen once. The sample consisted of CD4+ T cells sorted from PBMCs after roughly 18-hour stimulation, taken from a patient who received antiretroviral therapy. The source of these receptors is an adult man with HIV who was CMV-seropositive. Both conserved end residues are part of each CDR3. D genes are given only for firm matches. Size is omitted from some rows. Given values are once, few, many or a class for expanded clones.

d_call | cdr3_length | j_call | clone_size | v_call | cdr3_aa | cdr3_nt
TRBD1 | 15 | TRBJ1-1 | . | TRBV5-1 | CASSLGQGVRTEAFF | TGCGCCAGCAGCTTGGGACAGGGCGTACGCACTGAAGCTTTCTTT
TRBD1 | 16 | TRBJ1-4 | . | TRBV5-1 | CASSPGTGVRNEKLFF | TGCGCCAGCAGCCCCGGGACAGGGGTTCGAAATGAAAAACTGTTTTTT
. | 15 | TRBJ1-2 | once | TRBV27 | CASNHKGTLNYGYTF | TGTGCCAGCAATCATAAGGGAACCCTGAACTATGGCTACACCTTC
TRBD1 | 17 | TRBJ1-5 | . | TRBV7-8 | CASSLTPGTAANQPQHF | TGTGCCAGCAGCTTAACCCCAGGGACAGCGGCTAATCAGCCCCAGCATTTT
. | 13 | TRBJ1-2 | once | TRBV6-5 | CASTDFLAYGYTF | TGTGCCAGCACGGATTTCCTTGCCTATGGCTACACCTTC
TRBD1 | 15 | TRBJ2-2 | few | TRBV19 | CASTAGQGGTGELFF | TGTGCCAGTACCGCGGGACAGGGGGGCACCGGGGAGCTGTTTTTT
TRBD1 | 13 | TRBJ1-2 | . | TRBV7-2 | CASSLGGQYGYTF | TGTGCCAGCAGCTTAGGGGGACAGTATGGCTACACCTTC
. | 11 | TRBJ2-7 | . | TRBV3-1/TRBV3-2 | CASSVGIEQYF | TGTGCCAGCAGTGTTGGAATCGAGCAGTACTTC
TRBD1 | 15 | TRBJ2-7 | . | TRBV7-9 | CASSLVALDRGRQYF | TGTGCCAGCAGCTTAGTGGCCCTGGACAGGGGGCGGCAGTACTTC
. | 12 | TRBJ1-1 | . | TRBV20-1 | CSASPPGGEAFF | TGCAGTGCTAGTCCCCCAGGAGGAGAAGCTTTCTTT
TRBD2 | 15 | TRBJ2-5 | . | TRBV28 | CASSFVAGGQETQYF | TGTGCCAGCAGTTTTGTTGCGGGGGGGCAAGAGACCCAGTACTTC
TRBD1 | 14 | TRBJ1-4 | . | TRBV7-2 | CASSSGTGNEKLFF | TGTGCCAGCAGCTCCGGGACAGGGAATGAAAAACTGTTTTTT
TRBD1 | 15 | TRBJ2-7 | . | TRBV6-5 | CASSYSSRGLYEQYF | TGTGCCAGCAGTTACTCCTCCAGGGGGCTCTACGAGCAGTACTTC
. | 16 | TRBJ1-2 | . | TRBV14 | CASSHLNRGRAYGYTF | TGTGCCAGCAGCCACCTGAATCGGGGGCGGGCCTATGGCTACACCTTC
. | 13 | TRBJ1-1 | . | TRBV18 | CASSPGRATEAFF | TGTGCCAGCTCGCCTGGACGGGCCACTGAAGCTTTCTTT
. | 14 | TRBJ1-4 | . | TRBV18 | CASSPGSGNEKLFF | TGTGCCAGCTCACCGGGGTCTGGAAATGAAAAACTGTTTTTT
TRBD2 | 16 | TRBJ2-1 | . | TRBV24-1 | CATSDSSGTRTNEQFF | TGTGCCACCAGTGATTCCTCCGGGACTAGGACCAATGAGCAGTTCTTC
TRBD1 | 14 | TRBJ1-1 | . | TRBV7-2 | CASRTTGGITEAFF | TGTGCCAGCAGGACGACAGGGGGAATTACTGAAGCTTTCTTT
. | 14 | TRBJ1-2 | . | TRBV7-9 | CASSFQITHYGYTF | TGTGCCAGCAGCTTCCAGATTACCCACTATGGCTACACCTTC
TRBD1 | 15 | TRBJ1-6 | . | TRBV19 | CASSLRTGENSPLHF | TGTGCCAGTAGTTTGAGGACAGGGGAGAATTCACCCCTCCACTTT
. | 11 | TRBJ2-5 | . | TRBV19 | CASSIEETQYF | TGTGCCAGTAGTATAGAAGAGACCCAGTACTTC
. | 14 | TRBJ2-5 | . | TRBV5-5 | CASSLGRSKETQYF | TGTGCCAGCAGCTTGGGGCGATCCAAAGAGACCCAGTACTTC
. | 13 | TRBJ1-1 | once | TRBV6-5 | CASRRQENTEAFF | TGTGCCAGCAGAAGACAGGAGAACACTGAAGCTTTCTTT
. | 14 | TRBJ1-2 | . | TRBV6-5 | CASRPSGANYGYTF | TGTGCCAGCAGGCCATCGGGAGCTAACTATGGCTACACCTTC
. | 12 | TRBJ1-1 | . | TRBV3-1/TRBV3-2 | CASSHPNTEAFF | TGTGCCAGCAGCCATCCGAACACTGAAGCTTTCTTT
. | 13 | TRBJ1-2 | . | TRBV3-1/TRBV3-2 | CASSQTGTYGYTF | TGTGCCAGCAGCCAAACGGGGACCTATGGCTACACCTTC
. | 15 | TRBJ2-7 | once | TRBV6-5 | CASTDDGTSPYEQYF | TGTGCCAGCACCGACGATGGGACGTCCCCCTACGAGCAGTACTTC
. | 14 | TRBJ2-7 | . | TRBV18 | CASSPNDFGGEQYF | TGTGCCAGCTCACCGAACGACTTCGGGGGCGAGCAGTACTTC